This TCR beta chain was recorded in a study of blood T cell repertoires in COVID-19. Measured with immunoSEQ multiplex PCR; TCRdb has only the in-frame clones, and not every one. This repertoire shows some 320,000 clones, about nine tenths found once; its top ten account for roughly 2.8%. This clone appeared a single time. This CDR3 spans 13 amino acids. Germline CDR1 is SNHLY and CDR2 is FYNNEI. Trimming cost V 7 bases and J 5 bases, with 14 bases left between them. Individuals aged roughly 18 to 95 years were recruited from some 26 US areas. Membership in each cohort depended on participant-reported clinical history.

The chain combines TRBV2 with TRBJ1-2; a possible D gene is TRBD1 (6 bases). The sample was PBMCs or T cells enriched from blood (not recorded which). The TCR was taken from a woman aged 50 to 60 who had been exposed to COVID-19. The CDR3 region is CASKIQGLYGYTF. The CDR3 DNA is TGTGCCAGCAAAATACAGGGCCTTTATGGCTACACCTTC.